The 21 T cell receptor beta chains given below trace back to one sample, sequenced in a study of CD8+ T cells in alopecia areata (dated by TCRdb to the late 2010s). The sample's time point label is to be understood as: baseline before oral tofacitinib. To prepare the library, the immunoSEQ multiplex PCR assay was applied. To provide template for TCR sequencing, every sample had RNA extracted and reverse transcribed into cDNA. This is the immuneACCESS table as TCRdb keeps it, with only in-frame sequences that have V and J called. A part of the clones is gone; compared with another copy, unresolved V genes explain less than half, and the rest is unexplained. The sample table contains 140,000 to 150,000 clones; only one count was recorded for about 60% of them. The ten biggest clones cover 5% to 7% of the sample. The starting material was CD4+ T cells sorted from blood, obtained at week 0. Every receptor here comes from a human donor with alopecia areata.

The chain recombines TRBV30 with TRBJ2-5; a possible D gene is TRBD2 (6 bases). CDR1 is GTSNPN and CDR2 is SVGIG in the germline V gene (reference sequence). The CDR3 is 13 residues long. V lost 2 bases and J lost 7, with 14 bases in between. CDR3 coding DNA: TGTGCCTGGAGTCGGGCCCCCGGGGGGACCCAGTACTTC. This translates into CAWSRAPGGTQYF.

V usage is TRBV7-2 and J usage is TRBJ2-1, with 12 bases fitting TRBD2. Per the germline V gene, CDR1 is SGHTA and CDR2 is FQGNSA. The J segment lost 9 bases and the V segment lost 4 bases, leaving 7 bases of the junction unmatched. This CDR3 spans 15 amino acids. CDR3 protein: CASSYLGLAGFEQFF. The CDR3 DNA sequence: TGTGCCAGCAGCTATCTTGGACTAGCGGGGTTTGAGCAGTTCTTC. The complete variable domain, with remaining parts taken from reference TRBV7-2 and TRBJ2-1, reads GAGVSQSPSNKVTEKGKDVELRCDPISGHTALYWYRQSLGQGLEFLIYFQGNSAPDKSGLPSDRFSAERTGGSVSTLTIQRTQQEDSAVYLCASSYLGLAGFEQFFGPGTRLTVL.

The CDR3 DNA is TGTGCCAGCAGCTTAGTCAGGGGTACAGATACGCAGTATTTT. Translation gives CASSLVRGTDTQYF. The rearrangement joins TRBV11-3 to TRBJ2-3, with D possibly TRBD1 on 6 matching bases. The CDR3 has 14 amino acids. Germline CDR1 reads SGHNT; CDR2 reads YENEEA. Trimming cost V 1 base and J 3 bases, with 8 bases left between them.

About this clone: The sample has other DNA sequences that encode this CDR3 too. The CDR3 loop is CASSLETQGGYTF. The DNA for the CDR3 is TGCGCCAGCAGCTTGGAGACGCAGGGTGGCTACACCTTC. V usage is TRBV5-1 and J usage is TRBJ1-2, with D perhaps matching TRBD1 (5 bases). V lost 0 bases and J 7 bases, leaving 10 bases between the germline ends. This CDR3 is 13 amino acids long. In germline, CDR1 is SGHRS, CDR2 YFSETQ. Full variable domain (missing parts from reference TRBV5-1 and TRBJ1-2): KAGVTQTPRYLIKTRGQQVTLSCSPISGHRSVSWYQQTPGQGLQFLFEYFSETQRNKGNFPGRFSGRQFSNSRSEMNVSTLELGDSALYLCASSLETQGGYTFGSGTRLTVV.

The J gene is TRBJ2-1, the V gene TRBV2, with D uncertain. The CDR3 extends over 13 amino acids. The ends were cut back, 4 bases at V and 8 bases at J, with 12 bases in the middle. Germline-derived CDR1 and CDR2 are SNHLY and FYNNEI. This chain's CDR3 is CASSGPASDEQFF. The CDR3 DNA reads as TGTGCCAGCAGTGGGCCCGCCAGCGATGAGCAGTTCTTC.

This clone was found a few times. V is TRBV19 and J is TRBJ1-2, with unresolved D. This CDR3 is 13 amino acids long. Germline-derived CDR1 and CDR2 are LNHDA and SQIVND (reference sequence). The V gene lost 5 bases and the J gene lost 2 bases, with 9 bases spanning the gap. The CDR3 bases are TGTGCCAGTAGTCCAGACGGAAACTATGGCTACACCTTC. Translation gives CASSPDGNYGYTF.

The V and J genes are TRBV29-1 and TRBJ2-5; D ambiguous. Germline V lookup: CDR1 SQVTM, CDR2 ANQGSEA. The ends were cut back, 4 bases at V and 1 base at J, with 7 bases in the middle. CDR3 length equals 12 residues. The CDR3 region has the DNA TGCAGCGTTGGCCATTCCCAAGAGACCCAGTACTTC. Translating it yields CSVGHSQETQYF.

This clone has just a few counts. The V and J genes are TRBV19 and TRBJ2-6, with D hard to call. V lost 10 bases to trimming and J lost 2 bases, with 9 bases between them. This CDR3 has 13 residues. Germline-derived CDR1 and CDR2 are LNHDA and SQIVND (reference sequence). The DNA of the CDR3 is TGTGCCACATGGAGTGCTGGGGCCAACGTCCTGACTTTC. This sequence encodes CATWSAGANVLTF.

The chain links TRBV5-8 to TRBJ2-7, with D uncertain. V lost 3 bases to trimming and J lost 7 bases, with 8 bases between them. This CDR3 contains 11 residues. The germline gives CDR1 SGHTS, CDR2 YDEGEE. CDR3: CASSSNWEQYF. Here the CDR3 DNA reads TGTGCCAGCAGCTCAAACTGGGAGCAGTACTTC.

This clone showed up just a few times. The chain joins TRBV7-2 to TRBJ2-7; D uncertain. This CDR3 is 13 amino acids long. Trimming stripped 2 bases from V and 7 bases from J, with 12 bases between. Germline CDR1 SGHTA, CDR2 FQGNSA. CDR3 region: CASSLLGQTEQYF. The CDR3 nucleotides read TGTGCCAGCAGCTTATTAGGGCAAACGGAGCAGTACTTC.

The chain carries TRBV29-1 and TRBJ1-1, with 8 bases lining up with TRBD1. The germline V gene encodes CDR1 SQVTM and CDR2 ANQGSEA. The CDR3 extends over 15 amino acids. V was clipped by 5 bases and J by 5 bases; unmatched bases: 13. The CDR3 loop is CSVSTGTGAGTEAFF. The CDR3 nucleotides are TGCAGCGTTTCCACCGGGACAGGAGCTGGGACTGAAGCTTTCTTT.

The chain has TRBV4-1 and TRBJ1-2; maybe TRBD1 (5 bases). Germline V gene lookup returns CDR1 MGHRA and CDR2 YSYEKL. This CDR3 is built from 14 residues. V shed 1 base and J shed 8 bases, with 14 bases lying between them. The CDR3 sequence is CASSQVDSQGGYTF. As DNA, the CDR3 is TGCGCCAGCAGCCAAGTTGATAGCCAGGGCGGCTACACCTTC.

This chain joins TRBV2 and TRBJ1-5; TRBD1 matches 8 bases. CDR3 size: 14 residues. Per germline, CDR1 SNHLY and CDR2 FYNNEI. Trimming removed 8 bases from V and 10 bases from J; junction bases left unmatched: 13. In DNA form, the CDR3 reads TGTGCCAGCCGAGGGGGGACAGGAGGGGGCCCCCAGCATTTT. Its protein is CASRGGTGGGPQHF.

The rearrangement links TRBV27 to TRBJ2-2; 8 bases are a match to TRBD1. The length of the CDR3 is 14 residues. Germline V gene sequence: CDR1 MNHEY, CDR2 SMNVEV (reference sequence). Losses at the gene ends were 6 bases for V and 6 bases for J; bases not matched to a gene: 6. The CDR3 sequence: CASSRDRGAGELFF. The CDR3 DNA follows: TGTGCCAGCAGCCGCGACAGGGGAGCCGGGGAGCTGTTTTTT.

The gene calls are TRBV30 and TRBJ2-2; D gene ambiguous. From germline, CDR1 is GTSNPN and CDR2 SVGIG (reference sequence). The CDR3 covers 12 residues. The germline V and J ends were trimmed by 2 bases and 6 bases, with 7 bases remaining between them. This chain's CDR3 is CAWSPLPGELFF. For the CDR3, the DNA is TGTGCCTGGAGTCCCCTCCCCGGGGAGCTGTTTTTT.

This clone has just a few counts. This rearrangement joins TRBV5-1 to TRBJ1-5; D is undetermined. The CDR3 covers 14 residues. Germline CDR1 SGHRS, CDR2 YFSETQ. V was shortened by 0 bases and J by 5 bases, with 9 bases between the two germline ends. The CDR3 is CASSLGGNYQPQHF. DNA for the CDR3: TGCGCCAGCAGCTTGGGTGGGAATTATCAGCCCCAGCATTTT.

This clone has a handful of counts. The chain is built from TRBV7-2 and TRBJ2-7; possible D gene TRBD1, 5 bases. Per germline, CDR1 SGHTA and CDR2 FQGNSA. This CDR3 spans 12 amino acids. Trimming removed 5 bases from V and 6 bases from J, with 11 bases in between. CDR3 region: CASSLQAGEQYF. The CDR3 DNA reads TGTGCCAGCAGCCTACAGGCTGGCGAGCAGTACTTC. The entire variable domain, with the rest obtained from reference TRBV7-2 and TRBJ2-7, is as follows: GAGVSQSPSNKVTEKGKDVELRCDPISGHTALYWYRQSLGQGLEFLIYFQGNSAPDKSGLPSDRFSAERTGGSVSTLTIQRTQQEDSAVYLCASSLQAGEQYFGPGTRLTVT.

As for this clone: One end of the junction varies from germline; a read error may be responsible. The rearrangement uses TRBV10-3 and TRBJ1-4; 9 nucleotides align to TRBD1. Germline assignment: CDR1 ENHRY and CDR2 SYGVKD. CDR3 length: 16 residues. The CDR3 loop is CASSSDSTGGTEKLFF. The DNA for the CDR3 is TGTGCCAGCAGTTCCGACTCTACAGGGGGCACTGAAAAACTGTTTTTT.

The chain recombines TRBV15 with TRBJ1-4; the D gene is possibly TRBD1 (5 bases). CDR1 is LNHNV and CDR2 is YYDKDF in the germline V gene (reference sequence). Trimming took 3 bases from V and 4 from J, leaving 12 bases between them. This CDR3 is built from 15 residues. The CDR3: CATSRSGASNEKLFF. CDR3 DNA sequence: TGTGCCACCAGCAGGTCCGGGGCCAGTAATGAAAAACTGTTTTTT.

J is TRBJ2-7 and V is TRBV19; D gene unclear. V was cut by 4 bases and J by 0 bases, with 7 bases left in between. The CDR3 extends over 13 amino acids. Germline CDR1 LNHDA, CDR2 SQIVND (reference sequence). The CDR3 loop reads CASSTRTSYEQYF. The CDR3 bases are TGTGCCAGTAGTACACGGACCTCCTACGAGCAGTACTTC.

J is TRBJ2-6 and V is TRBV7-9; the D gene is possibly TRBD1 (5 bases). The CDR3 is made up of 16 amino acids. The germline CDR1 and CDR2 sequences are SEHNR and FQNEAQ (reference sequence). Trimming removed 7 bases at V and 0 bases at J, with 13 bases between. CDR3 DNA sequence: TGTGCCAGCACCGAGACAGCTTTCTCTGGGGCCAACGTCCTGACTTTC. Its translation is CASTETAFSGANVLTF.